The 28 T cell receptor beta chains presented below share a single source sample, sequenced in a study of cytomegalovirus exposure and HLA in healthy donors. PCR amplification relied on 60 Vbeta primers (plus 13 Jbeta primers). The data were produced by immunoSEQ multiplex PCR, yet TCRdb's version contains in-frame clones alone and is incomplete. The sample lists about 130,000 clones, 65% to 85% occurring once. Specimen: PBMCs. Receptors were obtained from a man aged 18 to 29 in good health and CMV-seropositive.

This chain uses TRBV11-2 with TRBJ1-1; possible D gene TRBD1, 5 bases. The V end lost 5 bases, the J end lost 5 bases, and 15 bases lay between the germline ends. The CDR3 is made up of 14 amino acids. Per germline, CDR1 SGHAT and CDR2 FQNNGV. The CDR3 DNA reads as TGTGCCAGCAGCCCGGGGGGGGGTTTGACTGAAGCTTTCTTT. It translates to CASSPGGGLTEAFF. Drawing the rest from reference TRBV11-2 and TRBJ1-1, the complete variable domain is EAGVAQSPRYKIIEKRQSVAFWCNPISGHATLYWYQQILGQGPKLLIQFQNNGVVDDSQLPKDRFSAERLKGVDSTLKIQPAKLEDSAVYLCASSPGGGLTEAFFGQGTRLTVV.

Only one count was recorded for this clone. V is TRBV2 and J is TRBJ2-1; 12 bases fit TRBD2. J was trimmed by 4 bases and V by 7 bases; bases with no gene match: 5. The CDR3 runs to 15 residues. CDR1 SNHLY and CDR2 FYNNEI come from the germline V gene. The CDR3 spells CASTRLAGVYNEQFF. The CDR3 bases are TGTGCCAGCACCCGACTAGCGGGAGTTTACAATGAGCAGTTCTTC. Drawing the rest from reference TRBV2 and TRBJ2-1, the complete variable domain is EPEVTQTPSHQVTQMGQEVILRCVPISNHLYFYWYRQILGQKVEFLVSFYNNEISEKSEIFDDQFSVERPDGSNFTLKIRSTKLEDSAMYFCASTRLAGVYNEQFFGPGTRLTVL.

The gene calls are TRBV19 and TRBJ2-3; unclear D gene. Trimming took 7 bases from V and 0 from J, leaving 11 bases between them. Germline assignment: CDR1 LNHDA and CDR2 SQIVND (reference sequence). The CDR3 consists of 14 residues. The CDR3 protein is CASIGRLSTDTQYF. CDR3 DNA sequence: TGTGCCAGTATTGGTCGCCTAAGCACAGATACGCAGTATTTT.

This clone showed up just a few times. The CDR3 protein is CASSDRDRMTDTQYF. The CDR3 coding sequence is TGTGCCAGCAGTGATCGGGACAGGATGACAGATACGCAGTATTTT. The chain uses TRBV6-6 and TRBJ2-3, with 8 bases that match TRBD1. After removal of 5 bases from V and 3 bases from J, the junction contained 7 bases not matched to a gene. The V gene's germline CDR1 is MNHNY and CDR2 SVGAGI (reference sequence). The CDR3 consists of 15 residues.

This sequence joins TRBV15 and TRBJ1-1; D is unresolved. Germline lookup yields CDR1 LNHNV and CDR2 YYDKDF (reference sequence). The V end was cut by 1 base, the J end by 7 bases, with 7 bases between. The length of the CDR3 is 12 residues. The chain's CDR3 is CATSRGLDEAFF. The CDR3 nucleotides are TGTGCCACCAGCAGAGGTTTAGATGAAGCTTTCTTT.

The chain recombines TRBV5-6 with TRBJ1-6; D may be TRBD1 (5 bases). From germline, CDR1 is SGHDT and CDR2 YYEEEE. The CDR3 consists of 15 residues. Trimming took off 3 bases at V and 7 bases at J, with 14 bases between the two ends. The CDR3 loop reads CASSWRQSGNSPLHF. The CDR3 DNA sequence: TGTGCCAGCAGCTGGAGACAGTCAGGCAATTCACCCCTCCACTTT.

This clone was seen once. The chain is built from TRBV30 and TRBJ2-5; 7 positions agree with TRBD2. The J call may be in error: the DNA end matches TRBJ2-7 better. Germline assignment: CDR1 GTSNPN and CDR2 SVGIG (reference sequence). The CDR3 length is 14 residues. The CDR3 region has the DNA TGTGCCTGGACGGGTGGCGGGAGAGGGTACGAGCAGTACTTC. It yields the protein CAWTGGGRGYEQYF.

The V call is TRBV19, the J call TRBJ2-3; TRBD1 is a possible D gene (6 bases). From germline, CDR1 is LNHDA and CDR2 SQIVND (reference sequence). The CDR3 is made up of 14 amino acids. V was shortened by 1 base and J by 4 bases, with 9 bases between the two germline ends. CDR3 sequence reads: CASSIGQGSDTQYF. The CDR3, as DNA: TGTGCCAGTAGTATAGGCCAGGGGTCAGATACGCAGTATTTT.

This clone appeared once. This sequence joins TRBV5-1 and TRBJ2-3, with 10 bases matching TRBD2. CDR1 is SGHRS, CDR2 YFSETQ, per germline. This CDR3 has 16 residues. The V gene end was trimmed by 7 bases and the J gene end by 6 bases; junction bases not matched to a gene: 14. In DNA, the CDR3 is TGCGCCAGCCGGAGGGGGCTAGCGGGAGTGAAGGATACGCAGTATTTT. Residues: CASRRGLAGVKDTQYF.

The chain is built from TRBV9 and TRBJ1-6; no clear D gene. This CDR3 is built from 14 residues. Germline assignment: CDR1 SGDLS and CDR2 YYNGEE. The V end lost 1 base, the J end lost 7 bases, and 9 bases lay between the germline ends. The CDR3 sequence: CASSVHSLNSPLHF. CDR3 in DNA: TGTGCCAGCAGCGTACACAGTTTAAATTCACCCCTCCACTTT.

This chain uses TRBV29-1 with TRBJ1-5; 10 bases map to TRBD1. The germline CDR1 and CDR2 sequences are SQVTM and ANQGSEA. Trimming removed 7 bases from V and 4 bases from J; junction bases left unmatched: 25. This CDR3 comprises 20 residues. The CDR3 DNA reads TGCAGCGCCGAGAAGACAGGGGGCCGTCCACGAACGAACAAAAATCAGCCCCAGCATTTT. Translating gives CSAEKTGGRPRTNKNQPQHF.

The genes are TRBV4-3 and TRBJ2-1; 7 positions match TRBD2. The CDR3 is 15 residues long. Germline-derived CDR1 and CDR2 are LGHNA and YSLEER. V dropped 0 bases and J dropped 2; count of bases not matched to a gene: 1. CDR3 nucleotide sequence: TGCGCCAGCAGCCAAGATCTAGCGGCCTACAATGAGCAGTTCTTC. Protein sequence: CASSQDLAAYNEQFF.

The chain recombines TRBV18 with TRBJ2-1; perhaps TRBD2 as D (5 bases). Per the germline V gene, CDR1 is KGHSH and CDR2 is LQKENI. Trimming took 4 bases from V and 8 from J, leaving 9 bases between them. This CDR3 contains 12 residues. CDR3 loop: CASSLTRDEQFF. As DNA, the CDR3 is TGTGCCAGCTCACTAACTAGAGATGAGCAGTTCTTC.

The chain joins TRBV7-2 to TRBJ2-1; D perhaps matches TRBD2 (6 bases). CDR1 is SGHTA and CDR2 is FQGNSA in the germline V gene. This CDR3 has 15 amino acids. Trimming shortened V by 2 bases and J by 11 bases, and 19 bases separated the two germline ends. CDR3 sequence reads: CASSLNSNAGIKQFF. The CDR3 DNA reads as TGTGCCAGCAGCTTAAATTCTAACGCGGGGATAAAGCAGTTCTTC.

The chain has TRBV6-5 and TRBJ1-1, with 7 nucleotides matching TRBD1. The CDR3 is made up of 13 amino acids. J lost 4 bases, V lost 6 bases, and 5 bases had no gene match. Germline V gene data show CDR1 as MNHEY and CDR2 as SVGAGI. The CDR3 here is CASSTDRVTEAFF. CDR3 DNA: TGTGCCAGCAGCACCGACAGGGTCACTGAAGCTTTCTTT.

This clone has a single count. The chain uses TRBV5-4 and TRBJ2-1; the match to TRBD1 covers 9 bases. The trim removed 4 bases at V and 1 base at J, leaving 3 bases unmatched. The CDR3 is 15 residues long. Looked up from germline, CDR1 is SGHNT and CDR2 is YYREEE (reference sequence). CDR3: CASSLGQGSYNEQFF. The CDR3 DNA reads as TGTGCCAGCAGCCTGGGACAGGGATCCTACAATGAGCAGTTCTTC.

This chain joins TRBV19 and TRBJ2-1, with unresolved D. The CDR3 is made up of 15 amino acids. The V gene's germline CDR1 is LNHDA and CDR2 SQIVND (reference sequence). Trimming removed 6 bases at V and 7 bases at J, with 19 bases between. CDR3 in DNA: TGTGCCAGTAGCCCTCTTAGCAAGATTTCAAATGAGCAGTTCTTC. The encoded protein is CASSPLSKISNEQFF.

The genes are TRBV21-1 and TRBJ2-7; the table names TRBD1, a call not compared with the DNA. TRBV21-1 is a recognized pseudogene. This CDR3 region has 18 residues. The CDR3 is CASSNKRRGQGARDEQYF. In DNA, the CDR3 is TGTGCCAGCAGCAATAAGAGGAGGGGACAGGGGGCAAGGGACGAGCAGTACTTC.

V usage is TRBV9 and J usage is TRBJ2-3; 7 nucleotides align to TRBD1. The CDR3 is made up of 15 amino acids. V was pared by 1 base and J by 2 bases, with 4 bases of the junction left unmatched. Germline V gene sequence: CDR1 SGDLS, CDR2 YYNGEE. The CDR3 DNA follows: TGTGCCAGCAGCGTATCGACAGGGAACACAGATACGCAGTATTTT. This codes for CASSVSTGNTDTQYF.

In DNA form, the CDR3 reads TGTGCCAGCAGTGAAATTTGGGGGACAGGGGGACCCAATGAGCAGTTCTTC. It is translated as CASSEIWGTGGPNEQFF. The V call is TRBV6-1, the J call TRBJ2-1, with 11 bases identical to TRBD1. Trimming at V came to 2 bases and at J to 6 bases, leaving 9 bases not matched to a gene. The CDR3 loop spans 17 amino acids. The V gene's germline CDR1 is MNHNS and CDR2 SASEGT.

CDR3: CSVVAEAPNEQFF. The CDR3 region has the DNA TGCAGCGTTGTCGCAGAGGCCCCAAATGAGCAGTTCTTC. This rearrangement joins TRBV29-1 to TRBJ2-1; D is unclear. Germline V gene lookup returns CDR1 SQVTM and CDR2 ANQGSEA. The CDR3 contains 13 residues. V was cut by 4 bases and J by 7 bases, with 14 bases left in between.

In its sample, this clone ranks as medium-sized. V and J are TRBV25-1 and TRBJ1-1; 9 bases are a match to TRBD1. CDR1 MGHDK and CDR2 SYGVNS come from the germline V gene. There are 17 residues in the CDR3. The J segment lost 11 bases and the V segment lost 1 base, leaving 17 bases of the junction unmatched. In DNA, the CDR3 is TGTGCCAGCAGTGAATTTAGAACAGGGGGCGTCACCACTGGGGCTTTCTTT. Translating it yields CASSEFRTGGVTTGAFF.

The rearrangement uses TRBV2 and TRBJ1-1; possible D gene TRBD1, 6 bases. Looked up from germline, CDR1 is SNHLY and CDR2 is FYNNEI. V lost 4 bases, J lost 1 base, and 7 bases lay in between. The CDR3 is made up of 13 amino acids. The CDR3 region has the DNA TGTGCCAGCAGTGCACAGGGGAACACTGAAGCTTTCTTT. Translation gives CASSAQGNTEAFF.

This chain joins TRBV27 and TRBJ1-1, with D possibly being TRBD1 (5 bases). V gave up 7 bases and J gave up 0 bases, with 12 bases separating them. CDR1 is MNHEY, CDR2 SMNVEV, per germline (reference sequence). The length of the CDR3 is 14 residues. CDR3 residues: CASNPGGMNTEAFF. CDR3 nucleotide sequence: TGTGCCAGCAACCCCGGGGGGATGAACACTGAAGCTTTCTTT.

This clone was recorded only once. The chain recombines TRBV19 with TRBJ2-7; TRBD2 matches at 11 bases. Germline values: CDR1 LNHDA, CDR2 SQIVND (reference sequence). V dropped 5 bases and J dropped 6; count of bases not matched to a gene: 9. The CDR3 has 15 residues. CDR3 in DNA: TGTGCCAGTAGTCCTTCACTAGCGGGAGTTGGCGAGCAGTACTTC. As protein: CASSPSLAGVGEQYF.

V and J are TRBV30 and TRBJ2-1; 13 bases are shared with TRBD2. The CDR3 is 14 residues long. Germline V CDR1 and CDR2: GTSNPN, SVGIG (reference sequence). Germline trimming cut 2 bases from V and 7 bases from J; bases unmatched to any gene: 2. In DNA form, the CDR3 reads TGTGCCTGGAGTCCGGGACTAGCGGGAAATGAGCAGTTCTTC. Its protein is CAWSPGLAGNEQFF.

The V and J genes are TRBV27 and TRBJ1-4, with TRBD1 as a possible D gene (5 bases). Germline loops: CDR1 MNHEY, CDR2 SMNVEV (reference sequence). This CDR3 region has 15 residues. V lost 5 bases, J lost 3 bases, and 13 bases lay in between. The CDR3 sequence is CASSPIKGPNEKLFF. DNA of the CDR3: TGTGCCAGCAGTCCGATAAAGGGGCCTAATGAAAAACTGTTTTTT.

The V call is TRBV30, the J call TRBJ2-5, with TRBD1 matching 10 bases. The end of the DNA fits TRBJ2-7 better, so the J call may be wrong. Germline CDR1 and CDR2: GTSNPN and SVGIG (reference sequence). The CDR3 contains 15 residues. CDR3 bases: TGTGCCTGGAGGGCCCGGGACAGGGGAACCTACGAGCAGTACTTC. Amino acid sequence: CAWRARDRGTYEQYF.